This paragraph covers one TCR beta chain sequence. Its antigen is still unknown. Donation came from healthy HIV-negative adults that had no recent acute infections or vaccinations. This record comes from a study of shared clonotypes between healthy human individuals. Study-wide results and limits: Compared with clonotypes that all four donors shared, non-shared clonotypes had lower generation probabilities.

The germline CDR1 and CDR2 sequences are SGHKS and YYEKEE (reference sequence). This CDR3 has 15 amino acids. V dropped 4 bases and J dropped 3; count of bases not matched to a gene: 10. Libraries were prepared by immunoSEQ multiplex PCR; TCRdb keeps only in-frame clonotypes and omits some of them. The data hold about 2.3 million clones, with about 92% observed a single time. The origin of this receptor is a man aged 18-30 years in good health. Some clones in this sample may be carry-over from other donors' samples. The genes are TRBV5-5 and TRBJ2-7; 7 bases line up with TRBD1. Input material: naive CD4+ T cells from PBMCs. The subset was: CD45RA+ positively selected. The CDR3 DNA is TGTGCCAGCAGCACCTCCGGGACAGTAGGCTACGAGCAGTACTTC. Translating gives CASSTSGTVGYEQYF.